A single sample is the source of the 21 T cell receptor beta chains below, sequenced in a study of shared clonotypes between healthy human individuals. Sequencing was performed with immunoSEQ multiplex PCR; in TCRdb, only in-frame clones are kept and a portion is missing. The sample includes about 380,000 clones, approximately 97% of them seen just once. The material sequenced was memory CD8+ T cells sorted from blood. Documented subset: CD45RO+ cells pooled with CCR7-negative TemRA cells. The receptors were sampled from a man aged 25 to 40 in good health.

This clone showed up just a few times. The rearrangement uses TRBV18 and TRBJ1-1, with TRBD1 matching 9 bases. The length of the CDR3 is 14 residues. Trimming cost V 6 bases and J 4 bases; bases outside gene matches: 6. CDR1 is KGHSH and CDR2 is LQKENI in the germline V gene. In DNA, the CDR3 is TGTGCCAGCTCTCAGGGACAGGGCGCCACTGAAGCTTTCTTT. Protein sequence: CASSQGQGATEAFF. The full variable domain, with the rest looked up from reference TRBV18 and TRBJ1-1, is NAGVMQNPRHLVRRRGQEARLRCSPMKGHSHVYWYRQLPEEGLKFMVYLQKENIIDESGMPKERFSAEFPKEGPSILRIQQVVRGDSAAYFCASSQGQGATEAFFGQGTRLTVV.

This chain links TRBV7-9 with TRBJ2-1, with 9 bases fitting TRBD2. This CDR3 region has 15 residues. J lost 1 base, V lost 3 bases, and 1 base had no gene match. CDR1 is SEHNR, CDR2 FQNEAQ, per germline (reference sequence). The CDR3 DNA reads as TGTGCCAGCAGCTTTAGCGGGAGATCCTACAATGAGCAGTTCTTC. Translated: CASSFSGRSYNEQFF.

CDR3 sequence: CASSVERGFGNTQYF. The CDR3 DNA follows: TGTGCCAGCAGCGTAGAGCGGGGGTTCGGGAATACGCAGTATTTT. The chain combines TRBV9 with TRBJ2-3; TRBD2 matches at 8 bases. CDR3 length: 15 amino acids. CDR1 is SGDLS, CDR2 YYNGEE, per germline. V shed 0 bases, J shed 7 bases, and the junction held 7 bases outside the gene matches. Combining the CDR3 with reference TRBV9 and TRBJ2-3 gives the whole variable domain DSGVTQTPKHLITATGQRVTLRCSPRSGDLSVYWYQQSLDQGLQFLIQYYNGEERAKGNILERFSAQQFPDLHSELNLSSLELGDSALYFCASSVERGFGNTQYFGPGTRLTVL.

The J gene is TRBJ2-5, the V gene TRBV7-2; D may be TRBD1 (6 bases). This CDR3 spans 15 amino acids. From germline, CDR1 is SGHTA and CDR2 FQGNSA. The V gene lost 3 bases and the J gene lost 3 bases, with 14 bases spanning the gap. The DNA for the CDR3 is TGTGCCAGCAGCTTTCAGGGGCGTAGGGAAGAGACCCAGTACTTC. Protein: CASSFQGRREETQYF.

The V and J genes are TRBV19 and TRBJ1-3; unclear D gene. V shed 5 bases and J shed 7 bases, with 18 bases lying between them. The CDR3 is made up of 15 amino acids. In germline, CDR1 is LNHDA, CDR2 SQIVND (reference sequence). CDR3 bases: TGTGCCAGTAGTCTTCGGAGGGTCGGAAGCAACACCATATATTTT. Translated: CASSLRRVGSNTIYF.

The V and J genes are TRBV5-1 and TRBJ2-7; TRBD2 aligns across 8 bases. V shed 4 bases and J 5 bases; nucleotides not matched to a gene: 5. Germline loops: CDR1 SGHRS, CDR2 YFSETQ. The CDR3 is 13 residues long. Here the CDR3 reads CASSGTSFHEQYF. DNA of the CDR3: TGCGCCAGCAGCGGGACTAGTTTCCACGAGCAGTACTTC.

Here the CDR3 DNA reads TGTGCCAGCAGCTTGACAGGGTGGGCTGGTGGCTACACCTTC. Its protein is CASSLTGWAGGYTF. The chain is built from TRBV5-8 and TRBJ1-2; maybe TRBD1 (6 bases). This CDR3 comprises 14 residues. The germline CDR1 and CDR2 sequences are SGHTS and YDEGEE. Trimming took off 1 base at V and 7 bases at J, with 14 bases between the two ends. The full variable domain, completed using reference TRBV5-8 and TRBJ1-2, is EAGVTQSPTHLIKTRGQQATLRCSPISGHTSVYWYQQALGLGLQFLLWYDEGEERNRGNFPPRFSGRQFPNYSSELNVNALELEDSALYLCASSLTGWAGGYTFGSGTRLTVV.

This clone occurred once. J is TRBJ1-4 and V is TRBV19; possible D gene TRBD1, 6 bases. Germline CDR1 reads LNHDA; CDR2 reads SQIVND (reference sequence). Trimming removed 5 bases at V and 8 bases at J, with 9 bases between. This CDR3 has 12 amino acids. The CDR3 protein is CASSHRAEKLFF. CDR3 nucleotide sequence: TGTGCCAGTAGTCACAGGGCCGAAAAACTGTTTTTT. Looking up the rest from reference TRBV19 and TRBJ1-4 gives the full variable domain: DGGITQSPKYLFRKEGQNVTLSCEQNLNHDAMYWYRQDPGQGLRLIYYSQIVNDFQKGDIAEGYSVSREKKESFPLTVTSAQKNPTAFYLCASSHRAEKLFFGSGTQLSVL.

The genes are TRBV19 and TRBJ1-4; the match to TRBD1 covers 10 bases. CDR3 size: 14 residues. The J segment lost 7 bases and the V segment lost 1 base, leaving 0 bases of the junction unmatched. Looked up from germline, CDR1 is LNHDA and CDR2 is SQIVND (reference sequence). Written as DNA, the CDR3 is TGTGCCAGTAGTATAGGGACAGGGGGTGAAAAACTGTTTTTT. It is translated as CASSIGTGGEKLFF.

The chain links TRBV6-1 to TRBJ2-1; 7 bases map to TRBD2. The junction had 13 bases not matched to a gene; V was cut back by 0 bases and J by 5 bases. This CDR3 comprises 18 residues. Per the germline V gene, CDR1 is MNHNS and CDR2 is SASEGT. CDR3: CASSEASPPSSGHNEQFF. In DNA form, the CDR3 reads TGTGCCAGCAGTGAAGCCTCCCCCCCCTCTAGCGGACACAATGAGCAGTTCTTC.

This chain links TRBV6-5 with TRBJ1-2; weak D call: TRBD1 (6 bases). The V gene's germline CDR1 is MNHEY and CDR2 SVGAGI. This CDR3 has 13 residues. The V end was cut by 1 base, the J end by 8 bases, with 11 bases between. CDR3 residues: CASSYLQGIGYTF. In DNA, the CDR3 is TGTGCCAGCAGTTACTTACAGGGAATCGGCTACACCTTC.

CDR3 residues: CASTKRRSSTDTQYF. In DNA form, the CDR3 reads TGTGCCAGTACTAAGCGCAGGTCTAGCACAGATACGCAGTATTTT. The chain carries TRBV19 and TRBJ2-3, with D unresolved. The CDR3 consists of 15 residues. Germline lookup yields CDR1 LNHDA and CDR2 SQIVND (reference sequence). Trimming cost V 7 bases and J 0 bases, with 14 bases left between them.

The chain recombines TRBV5-1 with TRBJ2-7, with D perhaps matching TRBD2 (6 bases). The CDR3 runs 16 residues. Germline V gene sequence: CDR1 SGHRS, CDR2 YFSETQ. Trimming took off 4 bases at V and 2 bases at J, with 19 bases between the two ends. CDR3 nucleotide sequence: TGCGCCAGCAGCGGTGCCCGGGCGGGGAGAACCTACGAGCAGTACTTC. As protein: CASSGARAGRTYEQYF.

The CDR3 loop reads CASSLGLAGGKNIQYF. The DNA for the CDR3 is TGCGCCAGCAGCTTGGGGTTAGCGGGAGGGAAAAACATTCAGTACTTC. The chain employs TRBV5-1 and TRBJ2-4; TRBD2 aligns across 11 bases. The germline V gene has CDR1 SGHRS and CDR2 YFSETQ. CDR3 length: 16 amino acids. The trim removed 0 bases at V and 4 bases at J, leaving 3 bases unmatched.

The chain is built from TRBV9 and TRBJ2-5, with D tentatively TRBD1 (7 bases). V dropped 5 bases and J dropped 11 bases, with 22 bases sitting between them. This CDR3 has 14 amino acids. The germline V gene has CDR1 SGDLS and CDR2 YYNGEE. The CDR3 is CASSAQGRREPQYF. The DNA for the CDR3 is TGTGCCAGCAGTGCACAGGGGAGGCGGGAACCTCAGTACTTC.

The J gene is TRBJ1-2, the V gene TRBV27; 8 bases are a match to TRBD1. With V trimmed by 4 bases and J by 8 bases, 9 bases remained unmatched. Germline V lookup: CDR1 MNHEY, CDR2 SMNVEV (reference sequence). CDR3 length: 14 residues. The CDR3: CASSSIDRGYGYTF. The CDR3 nucleotides read TGTGCCAGCAGTTCGATTGACAGGGGCTACGGCTACACCTTC.

This chain uses TRBV19 with TRBJ2-1; D might be TRBD2 (5 bases). Trimming took 7 bases from V and 7 from J, leaving 5 bases between them. The CDR3 loop spans 10 amino acids. Germline V gene sequence: CDR1 LNHDA, CDR2 SQIVND (reference sequence). CDR3 protein: CASKRNEQFF. In DNA, the CDR3 is TGTGCCAGTAAGCGGAATGAGCAGTTCTTC.

This clone has more than one count but fewer than ten. The chain has TRBV18 and TRBJ2-7; D is ambiguous. V dropped 8 bases and J dropped 4 bases, with 12 bases sitting between them. The CDR3 contains 12 residues. Germline V gene data show CDR1 as KGHSH and CDR2 as LQKENI. CDR3 in DNA: TGTGCCAGCGCCCAGACTTTATACGAGCAGTACTTC. This encodes CASAQTLYEQYF.

The genes are TRBV28 and TRBJ2-2, with no clear D. The germline V gene has CDR1 MDHEN and CDR2 SYDVKM. The CDR3 length is 17 residues. Trimming stripped 1 base from V and 6 bases from J, with 18 bases between. The CDR3 DNA reads as TGTGCCAGCAGTTTATATCGGATAGGGTTCGTGTCCGGGGAGCTGTTTTTT. It is translated as CASSLYRIGFVSGELFF.

The chain couples TRBV6-5 to TRBJ2-3; TRBD1 matches 7 bases. The CDR3 is 15 residues long. Trimming removed 2 bases from V and 2 bases from J; junction bases left unmatched: 4. Germline V gene sequence: CDR1 MNHEY, CDR2 SVGAGI. CDR3 protein: CASSYGDRFTDTQYF. The CDR3 DNA reads TGTGCCAGCAGTTACGGGGACAGATTCACAGATACGCAGTATTTT.

The rearrangement links TRBV6-1 to TRBJ1-4; 8 positions match TRBD1. With 2 bases clipped from V and 6 bases from J, the junction kept 2 bases outside the gene matches. The CDR3 loop spans 14 amino acids. Per germline, CDR1 MNHNS and CDR2 SASEGT. The CDR3 sequence is CASSESGGHEKLFF. CDR3 nucleotide sequence: TGTGCCAGCAGTGAATCAGGGGGCCATGAAAAACTGTTTTTT.